This TCR beta chain derives from a study of blood T cell repertoires in COVID-19. Study in general: Sources were T cells, B-cell-depleted T cells, or PBMCs; the material itself was cDNA or gDNA.

Some clones are missing from TCRdb's copy, which holds only in-frame ones; the method was immunoSEQ multiplex PCR. The sample includes approximately 470,000 clones, about 85% of them seen just once. Participant ages covered roughly 18 to 90 years across 24 US areas. Each participant's cohort was designated according to participant-reported clinical history. The CDR3 sequence is 14 residues long. Trimming stripped 4 bases from V and 1 base from J, with 13 bases between. The germline gives CDR1 GTSNPN, CDR2 SVGIG (reference sequence). The receptor comes from a woman between 18 and 29 years old who had recovered from COVID-19. Specimen: PBMCs or T cells enriched from blood (not recorded which). This chain links TRBV30 with TRBJ1-1; possibly TRBD1 for D (6 bases). The CDR3 reads CAWTPGHKNTEAFF. The CDR3 DNA follows: TGTGCCTGGACCCCGGGACACAAGAACACTGAAGCTTTCTTT.